This record covers a single T cell receptor beta chain. This sample was included in a study of T cell changes during pregnancy in multiple sclerosis. Germline V CDR1 and CDR2: SGHTA, FQGNSA. This CDR3 contains 14 residues. With 3 bases removed from V and 3 bases from J, the gap between germline ends came to 9 bases. Assay: immunoSEQ multiplex PCR; the TCRdb copy retains only in-frame clones and omits some. The sample includes around 62,000 clones, 90% of them seen just once. The source of this sequence is a female donor with multiple sclerosis, enrolled in a pregnancy study. This rearrangement joins TRBV7-2 to TRBJ2-1; D may be TRBD2 (5 bases). The starting material was peripheral blood, obtained in the third trimester of pregnancy. The CDR3 DNA sequence: TGTGCCAGCAGCTTGAGCGGAGACTACAATGAGCAGTTCTTC. It encodes CASSLSGDYNEQFF.